This T cell receptor beta chain was captured by sequencing in a study of Ad26.COV2.S vaccination and SARS-CoV-2 variants. As to treatment: some 20 received Ad26.COV2.S at low or high dose, single or two shots; about 5 received placebo; per-sample allocation not given. Sample collection was performed on day 63 after the first vaccine or placebo injection. Profiled with immunoSEQ multiplex PCR; TCRdb holds only in-frame clones, not every one. The sample contains about 260,000 clones, around nine tenths of which appear only once. This CDR3 region has 15 residues. The germline V gene encodes CDR1 SEHNR and CDR2 FQNEAQ (reference sequence). V lost 2 bases to trimming and J lost 0 bases, with 10 bases between them.

The source is a person between 18 and 65 years old who received the Ad26.COV2.S COVID-19 vaccine or a placebo. The sequencing here drew on peripheral blood, taken in a trial of Ad26.COV2.S vaccine versus placebo. The chain carries TRBV7-9 and TRBJ1-1; no reliable D call. DNA of the CDR3: TGTGCCAGCAGCTTAAAGACGGGTCTGAACACTGAAGCTTTCTTT. Its translation is CASSLKTGLNTEAFF.